The 27 T cell receptor beta chains listed next were all sequenced from one sample in a study of blood T cell repertoires in COVID-19. The protocol was immunoSEQ multiplex PCR, while the TCRdb copy is restricted to in-frame clones and leaves out a portion. The sample lists 100,000 to 150,000 clones, over 75% occurring once. The sequencing input was peripheral blood. The receptors come from a man aged 25 to 40 with COVID-19, enrolled during active disease.

This clone was observed at least ten times. V usage is TRBV7-2 and J usage is TRBJ1-6; 8 bases match TRBD1. With 5 bases clipped from V and 11 bases from J, the junction kept 8 bases outside the gene matches. This CDR3 spans 14 amino acids. Germline V gene data show CDR1 as SGHTA and CDR2 as FQGNSA. The CDR3 sequence is CASSDRTGLTPLHF. In nucleotides, the CDR3 is TGTGCCAGCAGCGACCGGACAGGGTTGACACCCCTCCACTTT. Full variable domain (rest looked up from reference TRBV7-2 and TRBJ1-6): GAGVSQSPSNKVTEKGKDVELRCDPISGHTALYWYRQSLGQGLEFLIYFQGNSAPDKSGLPSDRFSAERTGGSVSTLTIQRTQQEDSAVYLCASSDRTGLTPLHFGNGTRLTVT.

V is TRBV14 and J is TRBJ2-2, with 9 bases lining up with TRBD1. This CDR3 contains 16 residues. J gave up 4 bases and V 2 bases, and 5 bases lay outside the gene matches. CDR1 and CDR2 (germline): SGHDN, FVKESK. Written as DNA, the CDR3 is TGTGCCAGCAGCCAACGGACAGGGGCGGCCACCGGGGAGCTGTTTTTT. It specifies CASSQRTGAATGELFF.

This clone was seen a single time. The V gene is TRBV4-1, the J gene TRBJ1-1; possible D gene TRBD1, 6 bases. V shed 0 bases and J shed 8 bases, with 28 bases lying between them. Looked up from germline, CDR1 is MGHRA and CDR2 is YSYEKL. The CDR3 loop spans 19 amino acids. CDR3 protein: CASSQEVGQTYTKGMEAFF. DNA of the CDR3: TGCGCCAGCAGCCAAGAGGTTGGACAGACTTATACGAAGGGGATGGAAGCTTTCTTT.

The table lists this clone with a few counts. The rearrangement uses TRBV28 and TRBJ1-2; D is perhaps TRBD1 (6 bases). This CDR3 contains 14 residues. From germline, CDR1 is MDHEN and CDR2 SYDVKM. Trimming stripped 5 bases from V and 8 bases from J, with 18 bases between. CDR3 DNA sequence: TGTGCCAGCAGTCTGGGACAAATTGGAGGAGGCTACACCTTC. Protein: CASSLGQIGGGYTF.

This clone is a singleton in its sample. J is TRBJ2-1 and V is TRBV5-1; 7 bases map to TRBD1. Losses at the gene ends were 7 bases for V and 3 bases for J; bases not matched to a gene: 7. Looked up from germline, CDR1 is SGHRS and CDR2 is YFSETQ. This CDR3 region has 14 residues. The CDR3 is CASVSGTDYNEQFF. The CDR3 region has the DNA TGCGCCAGCGTCTCCGGGACAGACTACAATGAGCAGTTCTTC.

The chain combines TRBV7-8 with TRBJ2-1; possibly TRBD2 for D (7 bases). The V end lost 3 bases, the J end lost 12 bases, and 21 bases lay between the germline ends. The CDR3 spans 15 residues. The germline CDR1 and CDR2 sequences are SGHVS and FQNEAQ. As DNA, the CDR3 is TGTGCCAGCAGCTTTCGGGGGGCCGATGGGGTCGGGCAGTTCTTC. It translates to CASSFRGADGVGQFF. The variable domain in full, completed from reference TRBV7-8 and TRBJ2-1, reads GAGVSQSPRYKVAKRGQDVALRCDPISGHVSLFWYQQALGQGPEFLTYFQNEAQLDKSGLPSDRFFAERPEGSVSTLKIQRTQQEDSAVYLCASSFRGADGVGQFFGPGTRLTVL.

The rearrangement links TRBV21-1 to TRBJ2-3; the D call of TRBD2 is as the table states it, not checked on the DNA. TRBV21-1 is noted as a pseudogene. This CDR3 spans 15 amino acids. CDR3 nucleotides: TGTGCCAGCAGGCGGGGGACGGACAGCACAGATACGCAGTATTTT. Amino acids: CASRRGTDSTDTQYF.

This clone turned up a few times. The chain uses TRBV27 and TRBJ2-1, with no clear D. Germline CDR1 MNHEY, CDR2 SMNVEV (reference sequence). The V end lost 5 bases, the J end lost 0 bases, and 8 bases lay between the germline ends. CDR3 length equals 14 residues. DNA for the CDR3: TGTGCCAGCAGTCTCGAGAGCTCCTACAATGAGCAGTTCTTC. Amino acid sequence: CASSLESSYNEQFF.

J is TRBJ1-2 and V is TRBV5-5; 8 bases are a match to TRBD1. CDR3 length: 13 amino acids. The V gene's germline CDR1 is SGHKS and CDR2 YYEKEE (reference sequence). The V gene end was trimmed by 0 bases and the J gene end by 8 bases; junction bases not matched to a gene: 3. For the CDR3, the DNA is TGTGCCAGCAGCTTGGACAGGGGGGCCGGCTACACCTTC. Its protein product is CASSLDRGAGYTF.

The chain recombines TRBV5-4 with TRBJ2-1, with 10 bases aligning to TRBD2. This CDR3 comprises 15 residues. J was trimmed by 7 bases and V by 3 bases; bases with no gene match: 7. Germline CDR1 SGHNT, CDR2 YYREEE (reference sequence). The CDR3 region has the DNA TGTGCCAGCAGCTGGGGGGCTAGCGGGAGTAATGAGCAGTTCTTC. It specifies CASSWGASGSNEQFF.

The rearrangement uses TRBV7-9 and TRBJ2-7, with TRBD2 matching over 14 bases. The CDR3 covers 19 residues. Germline values: CDR1 SEHNR, CDR2 FQNEAQ (reference sequence). V trimming: 1 base; J trimming: 2 bases; junction bases outside the gene matches: 10. The chain's CDR3 is CASSLDVGLAGEFPYEQYF. As DNA, the CDR3 is TGTGCCAGCAGCTTAGATGTGGGACTAGCGGGAGAGTTTCCCTACGAGCAGTACTTC.

As DNA, the CDR3 is TGCGCCAGCAGCTTGGTAGGAGGGACGGCTAATGAAAAACTGTTTTTT. Translated, it gives CASSLVGGTANEKLFF. V usage is TRBV5-1 and J usage is TRBJ1-4; D perhaps matches TRBD1 (5 bases). Between the trimmed V and J ends, which lost 0 bases and 3 bases, there was a span of 12 bases. The germline gives CDR1 SGHRS, CDR2 YFSETQ. This CDR3 comprises 16 residues.

The chain couples TRBV11-2 to TRBJ2-1, with TRBD2 matching over 14 bases. Trimming removed 5 bases from V and 15 bases from J; junction bases left unmatched: 9. The germline V gene encodes CDR1 SGHAT and CDR2 FQNNGV. The CDR3 sequence is 14 residues long. DNA of the CDR3: TGTGCCAGCAGCCAAGGGACTAGCGGGAGTTCGGGGTTCTTC. Translating it yields CASSQGTSGSSGFF.

CDR3 protein: CASSFSESYEQYF. CDR3 nucleotides: TGTGCCAGCAGCTTTTCTGAGTCCTACGAGCAGTACTTC. This sequence joins TRBV7-2 and TRBJ2-7, with no clear D. Germline V CDR1 and CDR2: SGHTA, FQGNSA. The CDR3 totals 13 residues. The V gene lost 3 bases and the J gene lost 1 base, with 7 bases spanning the gap.

This CDR3 reads CASSLLVGGRVDTGELFF. CDR3 DNA: TGTGCCAGCAGTTTACTCGTGGGCGGGAGGGTTGACACCGGGGAGCTGTTTTTT. This chain connects TRBV27 to TRBJ2-2, with TRBD2 matching over 9 bases. The V gene end was trimmed by 2 bases and the J gene end by 3 bases; junction bases not matched to a gene: 10. The CDR3 contains 18 residues. Germline V CDR1 and CDR2: MNHEY, SMNVEV (reference sequence).

The chain has TRBV28 and TRBJ2-3; TRBD1 might be the D (5 bases). The CDR3 has 16 amino acids. Per germline, CDR1 MDHEN and CDR2 SYDVKM. Trimming took off 6 bases at V and 3 bases at J, with 19 bases between the two ends. Written as DNA, the CDR3 is TGTGCCAGCAGAGCCGGGCAAGGGGTTGGGACAGATACGCAGTATTTT. This sequence encodes CASRAGQGVGTDTQYF.

This rearrangement joins TRBV7-6 to TRBJ1-3; D not resolved. The CDR3 has 12 residues. Germline lookup yields CDR1 SGHVS and CDR2 FNYEAQ. Trimming cost V 5 bases and J 9 bases, with 11 bases left between them. The DNA for the CDR3 is TGTGCCAGCAGCCCCCGGGAGGGCACCATATATTTT. Residues: CASSPREGTIYF.

J is TRBJ2-7 and V is TRBV19, with TRBD2 matching 7 bases. The germline V gene has CDR1 LNHDA and CDR2 SQIVND (reference sequence). The length of the CDR3 is 14 residues. V lost 5 bases, J lost 3 bases, and 7 bases stayed unmatched. The CDR3 sequence: CASSVSSGIYEQYF. The CDR3 DNA sequence: TGTGCCAGTAGTGTCTCTAGCGGAATCTACGAGCAGTACTTC.

This clone was found once. The chain couples TRBV9 to TRBJ2-7; D possibly corresponds to TRBD2 (5 bases). CDR3 length equals 14 residues. V was cut by 4 bases and J by 4 bases, with 15 bases left in between. Per the germline V gene, CDR1 is SGDLS and CDR2 is YYNGEE. The CDR3 here is CASSPWLAGYEQYF. The CDR3 DNA reads as TGTGCCAGCAGCCCATGGCTAGCCGGGTACGAGCAGTACTTC. The variable domain in full, completed from reference TRBV9 and TRBJ2-7, reads DSGVTQTPKHLITATGQRVTLRCSPRSGDLSVYWYQQSLDQGLQFLIQYYNGEERAKGNILERFSAQQFPDLHSELNLSSLELGDSALYFCASSPWLAGYEQYFGPGTRLTVT.

The chain links TRBV7-3 to TRBJ2-7, with D possibly TRBD1 on 6 matching bases. V was trimmed by 1 base and J by 1 base, leaving 17 bases between them. Germline V gene data show CDR1 as SGHTA and CDR2 as FQGTGA. This CDR3 has 17 residues. The DNA for the CDR3 is TGTGCCAGCAGCTTAAAACTCCAGGGGAATTGGTCCTACGAGCAGTACTTC. Its translation is CASSLKLQGNWSYEQYF.

This clone came up once. The chain recombines TRBV9 with TRBJ1-3, with 7 nucleotides matching TRBD1. The germline CDR1 and CDR2 sequences are SGDLS and YYNGEE. The CDR3 runs 18 residues. V lost 4 bases, J lost 0 bases, and 13 bases stayed unmatched. The CDR3, as DNA: TGTGCCAGCAGCCAAACTCCGGGACAGCTCTTCTCTGGAAACACCATATATTTT. Translation: CASSQTPGQLFSGNTIYF.

The rearrangement links TRBV2 to TRBJ1-1; unclear D gene. V was shortened by 6 bases and J by 3 bases, with 5 bases between the two germline ends. This CDR3 comprises 11 residues. From germline, CDR1 is SNHLY and CDR2 FYNNEI. CDR3 sequence: CASRPDTEAFF. CDR3 sequence (DNA): TGTGCCAGCAGACCGGACACTGAAGCTTTCTTT.

The V call is TRBV19, the J call TRBJ2-1; 9 bases are a match to TRBD2. V gave up 3 bases and J gave up 3 bases; unmatched junction bases: 6. Germline CDR1 LNHDA, CDR2 SQIVND (reference sequence). The CDR3 contains 16 residues. The CDR3 DNA sequence: TGTGCCAGTAGTATCGGGGCTAGCGGGATCTACAATGAGCAGTTCTTC. Encoded protein: CASSIGASGIYNEQFF.

This clone was detected many times. J is TRBJ2-7 and V is TRBV2, with 7 bases lining up with TRBD2. V lost 6 bases and J lost 3; bases outside the gene matches: 8. Germline assignment: CDR1 SNHLY and CDR2 FYNNEI. CDR3 length: 14 amino acids. DNA for the CDR3: TGTGCCAGCAGGGGGAGGGCCAGTATCTACGAGCAGTACTTC. It translates to CASRGRASIYEQYF.

This clone was picked up a small number of times. J is TRBJ1-2 and V is TRBV30; D is unresolved. Trimming cost V 4 bases and J 3 bases, with 12 bases left between them. This CDR3 region has 13 residues. In germline, CDR1 is GTSNPN, CDR2 SVGIG (reference sequence). CDR3: CAWIGQAYYGYTF. For the CDR3, the DNA is TGTGCCTGGATCGGCCAGGCTTACTATGGCTACACCTTC.

Details on this clone: One junction end does not reproduce the germline sequence, and a read error may be involved. The rearrangement joins TRBV6-1 to TRBJ1-3; D call uncertain. This CDR3 is 15 amino acids long. Germline CDR1 and CDR2: MNHNS and SASEGT. The CDR3 region is CASGEYGEWGNTIYF. The CDR3 nucleotides are TGTGCCAGCGGTGAATATGGAGAATGGGGAAACACCATATATTTT.

At least ten counts were recorded for this clone. Other DNA sequences of this sample code for an identical CDR3. This chain connects TRBV7-9 to TRBJ1-6; no clear D. The CDR3 extends over 15 amino acids. The germline V gene has CDR1 SEHNR and CDR2 FQNEAQ (reference sequence). The germline V and J ends were trimmed by 1 base and 0 bases, with 4 bases remaining between them. The CDR3 DNA sequence: TGTGCCAGCAGCTTAGGCAGCTCCTATAATTCACCCCTCCACTTT. This translates into CASSLGSSYNSPLHF. The complete variable domain, with remaining parts taken from reference TRBV7-9 and TRBJ1-6, reads DTGVSQNPRHKITKRGQNVTFRCDPISEHNRLYWYRQTLGQGPEFLTYFQNEAQLEKSRLLSDRFSAERPKGSFSTLEIQRTEQGDSAMYLCASSLGSSYNSPLHFGNGTRLTVT.